This record looks at one T cell receptor beta chain sequence and its context. What it binds is unknown. Per germline, CDR1 SGHRS and CDR2 YFSETQ. This CDR3 has 15 residues. Germline trimming cut 3 bases from V and 6 bases from J; bases unmatched to any gene: 11. This sample was included in a study of Ad26.COV2.S vaccination and SARS-CoV-2 variants. Study background: As a participant in COV1001, the donor was in the Ad26.COV2.S trial arm.

As to treatment: some 19 received Ad26.COV2.S at low or high dose, single or two shots; about five received placebo; per-sample allocation not given. The samples date from day 63 after the first vaccine or placebo injection. An 18-55-year-old adult in Boston served as donor. Regarding the study as a whole: Vaccine recipients had higher spike-specific TCR breadth than placebo recipients. Researchers cautioned that TCR breadth and depth analyses may have underestimated total T cell responses.

Generated by immunoSEQ multiplex PCR, the TCRdb table keeps only in-frame clones and is missing some. The table includes roughly 300,000 clones, 88% detected once. The genes are TRBV5-1 and TRBJ1-1; 7 bases line up with TRBD1. Sequencing used peripheral blood, obtained in a trial of Ad26.COV2.S vaccine versus placebo. The TCR was taken from a person aged 18-60 years who received the Ad26.COV2.S COVID-19 vaccine or a placebo. The CDR3 region is CASSWAGQDGAEAFF. The DNA for the CDR3 is TGCGCCAGCAGCTGGGCTGGACAGGACGGCGCTGAAGCTTTCTTT.